These 12 T cell receptor beta chains originate from one sample sequenced in a study of radiotherapy plus CTLA-4 blockade in lung cancer. Using immunoSEQ multiplex PCR, the repertoire was profiled, and TCRdb retains in-frame clones only, with some absent. The repertoire holds 55,000 to 65,000 clones, with 77% as singletons. The sample here was peripheral blood, taken from a patient treated with radiotherapy plus ipilimumab. All receptors derive from a human donor with non-small cell lung cancer who had a partial response to radiotherapy plus ipilimumab.

This clone was seen once. The genes are TRBV9 and TRBJ2-1, with TRBD2 matching 9 bases. The CDR3 covers 14 residues. CDR1 is SGDLS and CDR2 is YYNGEE in the germline V gene. V shed 5 bases, J shed 3 bases, and the junction held 3 bases outside the gene matches. The CDR3 nucleotides read TGTGCCAGCAGAGGCGGGGGGGTCTACAATGAGCAGTTCTTC. Translation gives CASRGGGVYNEQFF. The full variable domain, in which reference TRBV9 and TRBJ2-1 provide the parts outside the CDR3, is DSGVTQTPKHLITATGQRVTLRCSPRSGDLSVYWYQQSLDQGLQFLIQYYNGEERAKGNILERFSAQQFPDLHSELNLSSLELGDSALYFCASRGGGVYNEQFFGPGTRLTVL.

The CDR3 loop is CAWSSELTQPQHF. CDR3 bases: TGTGCCTGGAGTTCAGAACTAACCCAGCCCCAGCATTTT. This chain connects TRBV30 to TRBJ1-5; D is unresolved. This CDR3 has 13 amino acids. Germline loops: CDR1 GTSNPN, CDR2 SVGIG (reference sequence). V gave up 2 bases and J gave up 7 bases, with 12 bases separating them.

The V and J genes are TRBV19 and TRBJ1-4; 10 nucleotides line up with TRBD1. This CDR3 region has 15 residues. Trimming at V came to 6 bases and at J to 8 bases, leaving 9 bases not matched to a gene. Germline CDR1 reads LNHDA; CDR2 reads SQIVND (reference sequence). CDR3 amino acids: CASSRDRGQGEKLFF. CDR3 in DNA: TGTGCCAGTAGCCGGGACAGGGGACAGGGCGAAAAACTGTTTTTT.

In this sample, this clone turned up a few times. The chain combines TRBV6-5 with TRBJ1-6; TRBD1 agrees at 9 bases. CDR1 and CDR2 from the germline V gene are MNHEY and SVGAGI. J lost 7 bases, V lost 2 bases, and 3 bases had no gene match. The CDR3 sequence is 15 residues long. The CDR3 is CASSYIGQGNSPLHF. The DNA for the CDR3 is TGTGCCAGCAGTTACATCGGACAGGGGAATTCACCCCTCCACTTT.

The chain uses TRBV10-3 and TRBJ2-1, with 10 positions matching TRBD2. CDR1 and CDR2 from the germline V gene are ENHRY and SYGVKD. Trimming at V came to 5 bases and at J to 9 bases, leaving 7 bases not matched to a gene. This CDR3 comprises 14 residues. The CDR3 bases are TGTGCCATCAGTAGCGGGGGGGAGCCCCGTGAGCAGTTCTTC. Translating gives CAISSGGEPREQFF.

The DNA of the CDR3 is TGTGCCAGCAGCCAAGATCGGGGTTGGGTTGACCAAGAGACCCAGTACTTC. Protein sequence: CASSQDRGWVDQETQYF. The chain employs TRBV14 and TRBJ2-5; weak D call: TRBD2 (5 bases). Germline values: CDR1 SGHDN, CDR2 FVKESK. The CDR3 runs to 17 residues. Trimming pared 0 bases from V and 0 bases from J, leaving 14 bases between. Using reference TRBV14 and TRBJ2-5 for the parts outside the CDR3, the full variable domain is EAGVTQFPSHSVIEKGQTVTLRCDPISGHDNLYWYRRVMGKEIKFLLHFVKESKQDESGMPNNRFLAERTGGTYSTLKVQPAELEDSGVYFCASSQDRGWVDQETQYFGPGTRLLVL.

The V gene is TRBV6-1, the J gene TRBJ2-5, with D possibly TRBD1 on 6 matching bases. Germline assignment: CDR1 MNHNS and CDR2 SASEGT. The germline V and J ends were trimmed by 4 bases and 2 bases, with 17 bases remaining between them. This CDR3 is 16 amino acids long. DNA of the CDR3: TGTGCCAGCAGTGGTTTTTTGGGGGCGATTCAAGAGACCCAGTACTTC. Protein: CASSGFLGAIQETQYF.

The chain uses TRBV10-3 and TRBJ2-7; a possible D gene is TRBD2 (5 bases). Germline CDR1 is ENHRY and CDR2 is SYGVKD. Trimming left V 4 bases short and J 2 bases short, with 12 bases between. CDR3 size: 14 residues. CDR3 nucleotides: TGTGCCATCAGTGGTGGACTCGGGGCCTACGAGCAGTACTTC. Translated, it gives CAISGGLGAYEQYF.

The CDR3 region is CASSLLSILAGMNTEAFF. CDR3 nucleotide sequence: TGTGCCAGCAGCTTATTGTCTATCTTGGCAGGGATGAACACTGAAGCTTTCTTT. This chain joins TRBV7-9 and TRBJ1-1; D is possibly TRBD1 (5 bases). V lost 2 bases and J 0 bases, leaving 19 bases between the germline ends. CDR1 is SEHNR and CDR2 is FQNEAQ in the germline V gene (reference sequence). The CDR3 covers 18 residues.

The chain uses TRBV20-1 and TRBJ2-1, with D possibly matching TRBD1 (6 bases). This CDR3 spans 11 amino acids. Trimming took 3 bases from V and 10 from J, leaving 10 bases between them. Germline values: CDR1 DFQATT, CDR2 SNEGSKA (reference sequence). CDR3 DNA sequence: TGCAGTGCTAGGCCCGGGACAGAGCAGTTCTTC. Protein: CSARPGTEQFF.

This chain connects TRBV6-1 to TRBJ1-2; 7 nucleotides line up with TRBD1. The germline CDR1 and CDR2 sequences are MNHNS and SASEGT. Losses at the gene ends were 7 bases for V and 8 bases for J; bases not matched to a gene: 10. CDR3 length: 13 amino acids. The CDR3 DNA is TGTGCCAGCATAGCCGGGACAGTACAGGGCTACACCTTC. Translated: CASIAGTVQGYTF.

This clone has just a few counts. The chain combines TRBV2 with TRBJ1-5; 9 positions match TRBD1. The CDR3 extends over 15 amino acids. Looked up from germline, CDR1 is SNHLY and CDR2 is FYNNEI. V lost 6 bases to trimming and J lost 1 base; unmatched junction nucleotides: 4. CDR3: CASRPGTGSNQPQHF. The CDR3 DNA sequence: TGTGCCAGCAGACCCGGGACAGGGAGCAATCAGCCCCAGCATTTT.